A selection of T cell receptor beta chains follows, all from one sample in a study of a mutant IDH1 vaccine in newly diagnosed glioma. Method: immunoSEQ multiplex PCR; TCRdb's copy keeps in-frame clones and lacks some. The sample records 20,000 to 25,000 clones, 80% to 85% being singletons. These receptors lack a known antigen. Sequenced material: PBMCs, taken from a glioma patient whose treatment included an IDH1 peptide vaccine. The source of these receptors is a man between 35 and 55 years old with glioma. The CDR3 runs from the conserved cysteine through the conserved F or W. The D gene is left open where the match is weak. Not all rows give a size; the values are once, few, many and, for expanded clones, a class.

CDR3 length	J gene	D gene	V gene	clone size	CDR3 DNA	CDR3 protein
15	TRBJ2-7	NA	TRBV4-3	NA	TGCGCCAGCAGCCAAGATCAGGGGAGGCAATACGAGCAGTACTTC	CASSQDQGRQYEQYF
13	TRBJ2-7	TRBD2	TRBV4-3	NA	TGCGCCAGCAGCCGAAGCGGGATACACGAGCAGTACTTC	CASSRSGIHEQYF
14	TRBJ1-1	TRBD1	TRBV4-2	NA	TGTGCCAGCAGCCCCCAGGACAGGGCGGGTGAAGCTTTCTTT	CASSPQDRAGEAFF
15	TRBJ1-1	NA	TRBV19	NA	TGTGCCAGTAGTTTCATTGGAGCAGGGGACGGTGAAGCTTTCTTT	CASSFIGAGDGEAFF
17	TRBJ2-1	NA	TRBV19	NA	TGTGCCAGTAGTATAGAGAAAGGGGAGTATCACTACAATGAGCAGTTCTTC	CASSIEKGEYHYNEQFF
14	TRBJ2-5	NA	TRBV5-6	NA	TGTGCCAGCAGCCCTGCCTGGTCCAAAGAGACCCAGTACTTC	CASSPAWSKETQYF
15	TRBJ2-2	TRBD1	TRBV19	NA	TGTGCCAGTAGGACAGGGGCCAGGAACACCGGGGAGCTGTTTTTT	CASRTGARNTGELFF
13	TRBJ2-7	TRBD1	TRBV19	NA	TGTGCCAGTAGTATTCAGGGGGCCTACGAGCAGTACTTC	CASSIQGAYEQYF
14	TRBJ1-5	TRBD1	TRBV6-5	NA	TGTGCCAGCAGTTTACAGGGGAGCAATCAGCCCCAGCATTTT	CASSLQGSNQPQHF
13	TRBJ2-5	NA	TRBV10-3	NA	TGTGCCATCTCGGGCTCTACGGGGGAGACCCAGTACTTC	CAISGSTGETQYF
15	TRBJ1-3	NA	TRBV4-1	NA	TGCGCCAGCAGCCCACCTGACAGGTCTGGAAACACCATATATTTT	CASSPPDRSGNTIYF
14	TRBJ2-3	NA	TRBV9	NA	TGTGCCAGCAGCCCCCGGTCCAGCACAGATACGCAGTATTTT	CASSPRSSTDTQYF
12	TRBJ2-5	NA	TRBV6-6	NA	TGTGCCAGCAGTTACACGGAAGCGACCCAGTACTTC	CASSYTEATQYF
14	TRBJ2-2	NA	TRBV7-3	NA	TGTGCCAGCAGCTTTTCCGCTAACACCGGGGAGCTGTTTTTT	CASSFSANTGELFF
13	TRBJ2-4	NA	TRBV29-1	NA	TGCAGCGTTGACTTACTAGCCAAAAACATTCAGTACTTC	CSVDLLAKNIQYF
13	TRBJ2-1	NA	TRBV14	NA	TGTGCCAGCAGCCAAGGGCTGTACAATGAGCAGTTCTTC	CASSQGLYNEQFF
11	TRBJ2-7	NA	TRBV27	NA	TGTGCCAGCAGTTCCGGATTCGAGCAGTACTTC	CASSSGFEQYF
14	TRBJ2-7	NA	TRBV10-1	NA	TGCGCCAGCAGACTGGAGAGGGGTGGGTACGAGCAGTACTTC	CASRLERGGYEQYF
17	TRBJ2-1	TRBD2	TRBV18	NA	TGTGCCAGCTCACTATGGACTAGCGGGAGCTCCTACAATGAGCAGTTCTTC	CASSLWTSGSSYNEQFF
14	TRBJ2-7	NA	TRBV6-4	NA	TGTGCCAGCAGTGAAAATTGGGAAAGCTACGAGCAGTACTTC	CASSENWESYEQYF
15	TRBJ2-1	NA	TRBV18	once	TGTGCCAGCACCCTACTGGAAGGGTGGAACAATGAGCAGTTCTTC	CASTLLEGWNNEQFF
15	TRBJ2-7	TRBD1	TRBV7-9	NA	TGTGCCAGCAGCTTCCGGGACAGTCCTTCCTACGAGCAGTACTTC	CASSFRDSPSYEQYF